The clone carrying this T cell receptor beta chain appeared a few times. The sample comes from a study of breast tumors, draining lymph nodes, adjacent tissues. Samples came from axillary lymph nodes draining the breast cancer. Deletions cut 6 bases from V and 1 base from J, with 13 bases between. CDR3 length equals 15 residues. Germline CDR1 reads DFQATT; CDR2 reads SNEGSKA (reference sequence). TCRdb reprocessed the multiplex PCR reads with MiXCR, giving one entry per CDR3 protein. This sample has 200,000 to 250,000 distinct CDR3 sequences, with about a third found just once. The TCR comes from a female donor with breast cancer. Some clones in this sample may be carry-over from other donors' samples. The rearrangement links TRBV20-1 to TRBJ2-6; D is perhaps TRBD1 or TRBD2 (5 bases each). The sample consisted of axillary lymph node tissue. The CDR3 loop is CSAGALSSGANVLTF. The CDR3, as DNA: TGCAGTGCCGGGGCTCTGTCTTCTGGGGCCAACGTCCTGACTTTC.